These 6 T cell receptor beta chains were sequenced from one sample in a study of tumour-infiltrating T cells in Burkitt lymphoma. Generated by immunoSEQ multiplex PCR, the TCRdb table keeps only in-frame clones and is missing some. The sample consists of about a thousand clones, 84% of them appearing once. Sequences were obtained from tumor tissue. These receptor sequences come from a human donor with Burkitt lymphoma. Some clones in this sample may be carry-over from other donors' samples.

This sequence joins TRBV5-1 and TRBJ1-4, with a tentative D call TRBD1 (6 bases). This CDR3 region has 14 residues. Germline assignment: CDR1 SGHRS and CDR2 YFSETQ. V was cut by 4 bases and J by 4 bases, with 11 bases left in between. CDR3 loop: CASSQDSYNEKLFF. CDR3 sequence (DNA): TGCGCCAGCAGCCAGGACAGCTATAATGAAAAACTGTTTTTT.

This clone was found once. The genes are TRBV5-4 and TRBJ2-1; 8 bases agree with TRBD2. The V and J ends lost 4 bases and 9 bases, in that order; junction bases with no gene match: 9. Looked up from germline, CDR1 is SGHNT and CDR2 is YYREEE (reference sequence). This CDR3 has 14 residues. Here the CDR3 DNA reads TGTGCCAGCAGCCACTCGGGACTAGTTGGTGAGCAGTTCTTC. Protein sequence: CASSHSGLVGEQFF.

The gene calls are TRBV6-1 and TRBJ1-5, with 11 positions matching TRBD1. In germline, CDR1 is MNHNS, CDR2 SASEGT. CDR3 length equals 15 residues. V trimming: 5 bases; J trimming: 10 bases; junction bases outside the gene matches: 10. The CDR3 bases are TGTGCCAGCAGTCCCGGGACAGGGGGAATAGGCCCCCAGCATTTT. It yields the protein CASSPGTGGIGPQHF.

This clone was observed once. J is TRBJ2-5 and V is TRBV4-1, with 8 nucleotides matching TRBD2. Unmatched junction bases numbered 7, after V lost 0 bases and J lost 4 bases. This CDR3 has 16 residues. The germline CDR1 and CDR2 sequences are MGHRA and YSYEKL. This CDR3 is CASSQDLLGTRETQYF. CDR3 bases: TGCGCCAGCAGCCAAGATCTTCTCGGGACTAGAGAGACCCAGTACTTC.

The chain combines TRBV9 with TRBJ2-1; 9 nucleotides line up with TRBD2. V lost 6 bases to trimming and J lost 7 bases; unmatched junction nucleotides: 11. The CDR3 loop spans 15 amino acids. CDR1 is SGDLS and CDR2 is YYNGEE in the germline V gene. CDR3 amino acids: CASTPSGILRNEQFF. CDR3 in DNA: TGTGCCAGCACCCCTAGCGGGATTCTGCGGAATGAGCAGTTCTTC.

The J gene is TRBJ2-5, the V gene TRBV5-4; no definite D call. V lost 0 bases, J lost 4 bases, and 10 bases lay in between. Germline V lookup: CDR1 SGHNT, CDR2 YYREEE (reference sequence). The CDR3 has 14 amino acids. CDR3 coding DNA: TGTGCCAGCAGCTTGGCCAGTGCAAGAGAGACCCAGTACTTC. As protein: CASSLASARETQYF.